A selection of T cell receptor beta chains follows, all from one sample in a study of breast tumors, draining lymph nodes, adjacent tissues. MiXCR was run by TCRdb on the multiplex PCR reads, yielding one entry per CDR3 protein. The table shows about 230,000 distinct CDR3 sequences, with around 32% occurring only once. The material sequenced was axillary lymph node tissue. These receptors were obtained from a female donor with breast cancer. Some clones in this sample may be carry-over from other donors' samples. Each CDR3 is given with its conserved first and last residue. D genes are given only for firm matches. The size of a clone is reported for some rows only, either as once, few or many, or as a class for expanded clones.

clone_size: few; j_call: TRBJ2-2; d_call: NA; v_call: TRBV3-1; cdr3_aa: CASSQVGASGELFF; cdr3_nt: TGTGCCAGCAGCCAAGTAGGAGCATCCGGGGAGCTGTTTTTT
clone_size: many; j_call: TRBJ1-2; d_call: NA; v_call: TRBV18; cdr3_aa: CASSPSDGSNYGYTF; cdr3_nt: TGTGCCAGCTCACCATCGGACGGATCTAACTATGGCTACACCTTC
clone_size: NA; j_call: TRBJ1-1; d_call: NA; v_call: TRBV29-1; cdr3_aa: CSVEAGGRTEAFF; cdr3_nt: TGCAGCGTTGAGGCTGGGGGCCGCACTGAAGCTTTCTTT
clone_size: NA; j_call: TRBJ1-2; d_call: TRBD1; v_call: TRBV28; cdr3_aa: CASSPRQGALTPFYGHTF; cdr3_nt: TGTGCCAGCAGTCCGAGGCAGGGGGCGCTTACTCCTTTCTATGGCCACACCTTC
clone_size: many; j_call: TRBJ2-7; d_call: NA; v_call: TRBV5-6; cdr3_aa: CASSLVAGDEQYF; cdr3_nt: TGTGCCAGCAGCTTGGTGGCAGGGGATGAGCAGTACTTC
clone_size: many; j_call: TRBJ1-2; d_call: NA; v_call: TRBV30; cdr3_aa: CAWSSNYGYTF; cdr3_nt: TGTGCCTGGAGTTCCAACTATGGCTACACCTTC
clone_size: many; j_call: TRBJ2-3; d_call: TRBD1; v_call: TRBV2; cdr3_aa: CASERDRAGDTQYF; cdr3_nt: TGTGCGAGTGAACGTGACAGGGCAGGAGATACGCAGTATTTT
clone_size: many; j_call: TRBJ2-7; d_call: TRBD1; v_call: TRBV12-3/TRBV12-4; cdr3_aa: CASSNSGTGLYEQYF; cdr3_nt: TGTGCCAGCAGTAACTCCGGGACAGGACTCTACGAGCAGTACTTC
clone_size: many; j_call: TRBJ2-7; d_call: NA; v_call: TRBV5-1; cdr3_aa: CASSLAVTVTYEQYF; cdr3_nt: TGCGCCAGCAGCTTGGCGGTGACAGTGACCTACGAGCAGTACTTC
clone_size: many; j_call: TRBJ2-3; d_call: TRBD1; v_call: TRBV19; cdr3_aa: CASSIHAGGTGLTDTQYF; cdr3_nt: TGTGCCAGTAGTATACACGCCGGCGGGACAGGCCTAACAGATACGCAGTATTTT
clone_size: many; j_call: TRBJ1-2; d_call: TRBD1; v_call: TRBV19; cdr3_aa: CASTLLGTGHYGYTF; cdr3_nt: TGTGCCAGTACTCTATTAGGGACAGGGCACTATGGCTACACCTTC
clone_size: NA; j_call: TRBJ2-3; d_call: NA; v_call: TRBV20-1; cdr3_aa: CSAGSLALRSYNEQYF; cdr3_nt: TGCAGTGCTGGATCCCTAGCCCTTCGCTCCTACAATGAGCAGTATTTT
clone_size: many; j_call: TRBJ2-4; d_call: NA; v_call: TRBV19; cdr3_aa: CASSAQGGRAKNIQYF; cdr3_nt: TGTGCCAGTAGTGCCCAGGGTGGGAGAGCCAAAAACATTCAGTACTTC
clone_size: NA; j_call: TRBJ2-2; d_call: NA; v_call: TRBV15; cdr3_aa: CATSVRQTHAGELFF; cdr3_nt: TGTGCCACCAGCGTTCGACAGACTCACGCCGGGGAGCTGTTTTTT
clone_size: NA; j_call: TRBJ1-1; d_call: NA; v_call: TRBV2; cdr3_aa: CASSGEAFF; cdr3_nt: TGTGCCAGCAGTGGTGAAGCTTTCTTT
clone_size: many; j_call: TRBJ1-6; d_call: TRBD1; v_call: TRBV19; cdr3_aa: CASSPWGQGNSPLHF; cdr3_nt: TGTGCCAGTAGTCCGTGGGGACAGGGCAATTCACCCCTCCACTTT